The sequence of this TCR beta chain was determined in a study of T cells in Graves' hyperthyroidism and ophthalmopathy. The overall study: Before treatment of any kind, peripheral blood was taken at initial diagnosis.

The CDR3 has 14 residues. The germline CDR1 and CDR2 sequences are PRHDT and FYEKMQ (reference sequence). With 5 bases clipped from V and 5 bases from J, the junction kept 7 bases outside the gene matches. Graves' hyperthyroidism was deemed stable given no ophthalmopathy progression within 18 months. Each diagnosis drew on symptoms, thyroxine, TRAb, thyroid ultrasound and orbital computed tomography findings. PBMCs were obtained from roughly 10 ml fresh peripheral blood. The source material, RNA transcripts, was used to amplify TCR beta CDR3 regions. When the TCR CDR3 underwent first-round RT-PCR, the HTBI primer set was used. TCRdb redid the calling of the multiplex PCR reads with MiXCR, one entry per CDR3 protein. Counted here are 600,000 to 800,000 distinct CDR3 sequences, around 40% occurring once; the ten biggest clones make up 31%.

The TCR was taken from a middle-aged woman with Graves' hyperthyroidism. This chain links TRBV13 with TRBJ2-7; 9 nucleotides align to TRBD1. The source material was blood. CDR3 loop: CASSRGQGVDEQYF. The CDR3 DNA reads as TGTGCCAGCAGCAGGGGACAGGGTGTCGACGAGCAGTACTTC.